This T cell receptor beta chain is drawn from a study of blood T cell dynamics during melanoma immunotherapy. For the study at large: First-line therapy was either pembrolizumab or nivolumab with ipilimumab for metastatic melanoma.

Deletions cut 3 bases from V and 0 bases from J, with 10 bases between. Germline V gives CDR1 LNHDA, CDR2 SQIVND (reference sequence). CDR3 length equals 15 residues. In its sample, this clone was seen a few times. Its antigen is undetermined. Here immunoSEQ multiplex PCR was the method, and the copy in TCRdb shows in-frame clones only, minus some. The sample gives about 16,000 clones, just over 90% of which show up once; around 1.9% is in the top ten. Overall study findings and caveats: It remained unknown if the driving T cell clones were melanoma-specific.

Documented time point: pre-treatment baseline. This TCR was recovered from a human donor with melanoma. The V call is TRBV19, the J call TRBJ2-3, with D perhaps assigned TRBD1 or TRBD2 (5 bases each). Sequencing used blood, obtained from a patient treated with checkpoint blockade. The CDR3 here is CASSIRGPSTDTQYF. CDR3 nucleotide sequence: TGTGCCAGTAGTATCCGGGGACCTAGCACAGATACGCAGTATTTT.